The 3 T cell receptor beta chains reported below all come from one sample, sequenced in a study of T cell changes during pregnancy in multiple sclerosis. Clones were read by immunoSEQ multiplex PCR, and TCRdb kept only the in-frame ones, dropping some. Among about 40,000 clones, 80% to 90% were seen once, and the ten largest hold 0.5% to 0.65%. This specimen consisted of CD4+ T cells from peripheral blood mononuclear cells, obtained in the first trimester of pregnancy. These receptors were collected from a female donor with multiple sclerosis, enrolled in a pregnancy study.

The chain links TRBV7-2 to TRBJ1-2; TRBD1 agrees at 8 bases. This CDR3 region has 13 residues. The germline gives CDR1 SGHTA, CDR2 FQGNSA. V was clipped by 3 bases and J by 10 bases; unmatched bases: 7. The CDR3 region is CASSFQSTGVYTF. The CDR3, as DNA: TGTGCCAGCAGCTTTCAGTCGACAGGGGTCTACACCTTC.

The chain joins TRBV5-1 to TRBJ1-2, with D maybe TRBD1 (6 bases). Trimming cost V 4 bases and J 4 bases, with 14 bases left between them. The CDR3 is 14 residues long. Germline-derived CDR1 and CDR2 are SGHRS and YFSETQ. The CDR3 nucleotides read TGCGCCAGCAGCACGGACAGTGGCGGCTATGGCTACACCTTC. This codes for CASSTDSGGYGYTF.

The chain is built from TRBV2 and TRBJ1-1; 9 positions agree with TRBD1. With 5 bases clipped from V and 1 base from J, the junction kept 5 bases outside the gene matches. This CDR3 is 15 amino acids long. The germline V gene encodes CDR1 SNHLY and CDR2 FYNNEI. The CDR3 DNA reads TGTGCCAGCAGTCAACAGGGGGCCGAGAACACTGAAGCTTTCTTT. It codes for CASSQQGAENTEAFF.